Below are 17 T cell receptor beta chains sequenced from a single sample in a study of T cell changes during pregnancy in multiple sclerosis. Data came from immunoSEQ multiplex PCR; TCRdb stores just in-frame clones and leaves some out. The data hold 100,000 to 110,000 clones, with around 93% observed a single time. The specimen was peripheral blood, collected after pregnancy. The receptors come from a female donor with multiple sclerosis, enrolled in a pregnancy study.

The J gene is TRBJ2-5, the V gene TRBV5-4, with 7 bases that match TRBD2. CDR3 length equals 14 residues. V lost 4 bases to trimming and J lost 0 bases; unmatched junction nucleotides: 3. Per germline, CDR1 SGHNT and CDR2 YYREEE (reference sequence). As DNA, the CDR3 is TGTGCCAGCAGCGGCGGGAGTAACCAAGAGACCCAGTACTTC. Amino acids: CASSGGSNQETQYF.

The V gene is TRBV9, the J gene TRBJ1-6, with D uncertain. Trimming shortened V by 0 bases and J by 7 bases, and 11 bases separated the two germline ends. The CDR3 consists of 15 residues. The germline V gene encodes CDR1 SGDLS and CDR2 YYNGEE. The CDR3: CASSVEGRENSPLHF. CDR3 bases: TGTGCCAGCAGCGTAGAGGGTAGGGAGAATTCACCCCTCCACTTT.

The rearrangement links TRBV2 to TRBJ1-4, with 7 nucleotides matching TRBD1. J lost 15 bases, V lost 8 bases, and 12 bases had no gene match. This CDR3 comprises 12 residues. Germline V gene data show CDR1 as SNHLY and CDR2 as FYNNEI. The CDR3 DNA reads as TGTGCCAGCTACAACAACGCGGGACAGTTGTTTTTT. Translated, it gives CASYNNAGQLFF.

V is TRBV5-6 and J is TRBJ2-3; 12 positions agree with TRBD2. This CDR3 spans 16 amino acids. Per the germline V gene, CDR1 is SGHDT and CDR2 is YYEEEE. Trimming took 4 bases from V and 1 from J; bases not matched to a gene: 4. The CDR3 nucleotides are TGTGCCAGCAGCCTAAGGACTAGCGGGGGCACAGATACGCAGTATTTT. This encodes CASSLRTSGGTDTQYF.

The CDR3 sequence is CASSWITGINSPLHF. In nucleotides, the CDR3 is TGTGCCAGCAGTTGGATTACAGGGATTAATTCACCCCTCCACTTT. The V call is TRBV6-6, the J call TRBJ1-6, with D perhaps matching TRBD1 (6 bases). There are 15 residues in the CDR3. Trimming removed 4 bases from V and 6 bases from J, with 13 bases in between. Germline V gene lookup returns CDR1 MNHNY and CDR2 SVGAGI (reference sequence).

The chain joins TRBV28 to TRBJ1-2, with D perhaps TRBD1 (5 bases). The CDR3 covers 11 residues. Trimming pared 10 bases from V and 7 bases from J, leaving 13 bases between. CDR1 MDHEN and CDR2 SYDVKM come from the germline V gene. The DNA for the CDR3 is TGTGCCATTCAGGGTCCGGCTGGCTACACCTTC. Its protein product is CAIQGPAGYTF.

Note on this clone: The junction differs from germline at one of its ends, possibly a read error. The chain employs TRBV5-1 and TRBJ1-6; TRBD1 might be the D (6 bases). The CDR3 sequence is 15 residues long. Germline CDR1 reads SGHRS; CDR2 reads YFSETQ. CDR3 coding DNA: TGCGCCAGCAGACCGCTGACAGGCGTTAATGCACCCCTCCACTTT. This sequence encodes CASRPLTGVNAPLHF.

The chain couples TRBV11-3 to TRBJ2-7; the match to TRBD1 covers 10 bases. J lost 2 bases, V lost 4 bases, and 5 bases had no gene match. CDR3 size: 15 residues. The germline V gene has CDR1 SGHNT and CDR2 YENEEA. CDR3 loop: CASSSGTGVAYEQYF. As DNA, the CDR3 is TGTGCCAGCAGCTCCGGGACAGGGGTTGCCTACGAGCAGTACTTC.

This rearrangement joins TRBV29-1 to TRBJ2-1; D uncertain. The CDR3 totals 13 residues. From germline, CDR1 is SQVTM and CDR2 ANQGSEA. The ends were cut back, 1 base at V and 12 bases at J, with 16 bases in the middle. The CDR3 region is CSVEGWRQLRQFF. The CDR3 DNA reads TGCAGCGTTGAAGGGTGGCGGCAACTCAGGCAGTTCTTC.

The V and J genes are TRBV5-6 and TRBJ2-1; TRBD1 matches 8 bases. Trimming cost V 4 bases and J 6 bases; bases outside gene matches: 9. The V gene's germline CDR1 is SGHDT and CDR2 YYEEEE. The CDR3 is made up of 15 amino acids. The CDR3 here is CASSTQGAPGNEQFF. CDR3 in DNA: TGTGCCAGCAGCACTCAGGGGGCCCCCGGCAATGAGCAGTTCTTC.

This chain links TRBV15 with TRBJ2-2; perhaps TRBD1 as D (6 bases). Germline lookup yields CDR1 LNHNV and CDR2 YYDKDF (reference sequence). The CDR3 runs to 17 residues. V lost 5 bases and J lost 6, with 22 bases in between. Written as DNA, the CDR3 is TGTGCCACCAGCCCTGGGGACACCGGTCGGGAACCCGGGGAGCTGTTTTTT. It encodes CATSPGDTGREPGELFF.

The gene calls are TRBV27 and TRBJ2-2; TRBD1 matches 7 bases. This CDR3 has 15 residues. With 3 bases clipped from V and 2 bases from J, the junction kept 3 bases outside the gene matches. Germline V CDR1 and CDR2: MNHEY, SMNVEV (reference sequence). CDR3 DNA sequence: TGTGCCAGCAGTTTTCAAGGGGGCAACACCGGGGAGCTGTTTTTT. It yields the protein CASSFQGGNTGELFF.

The V call is TRBV28, the J call TRBJ1-4, with 9 bases aligning to TRBD1. The V gene end was trimmed by 6 bases and the J gene end by 0 bases; junction bases not matched to a gene: 11. This CDR3 has 18 amino acids. The germline V gene encodes CDR1 MDHEN and CDR2 SYDVKM. The CDR3 is CASSIPPGQGSTNEKLFF. In DNA form, the CDR3 reads TGTGCCAGCAGCATACCTCCGGGACAGGGTTCAACTAATGAAAAACTGTTTTTT.

The chain links TRBV7-9 to TRBJ1-1; D remains ambiguous. CDR1 and CDR2 from the germline V gene are SEHNR and FQNEAQ (reference sequence). The V end was cut by 2 bases, the J end by 1 base, with 8 bases between. This CDR3 has 14 amino acids. The DNA of the CDR3 is TGTGCCAGCAGCTTAACAGAGAAGAACACTGAAGCTTTCTTT. Its translation: CASSLTEKNTEAFF.

The V gene is TRBV15, the J gene TRBJ1-5; D gene unclear. V lost 1 base to trimming and J lost 6 bases, with 16 bases between them. CDR1 is LNHNV, CDR2 YYDKDF, per germline (reference sequence). This CDR3 spans 16 amino acids. In DNA form, the CDR3 reads TGTGCCACCAGCAGAGGTGGTCCGGGATTGGGTCAGCCCCAGCATTTT. This translates into CATSRGGPGLGQPQHF.

This chain's CDR3 is CASSHLQETQYF. DNA for the CDR3: TGTGCCAGCAGCCACTTACAAGAGACCCAGTACTTC. The chain uses TRBV7-2 and TRBJ2-5; D unresolved. The CDR3 contains 12 residues. The germline V gene has CDR1 SGHTA and CDR2 FQGNSA. The V end lost 5 bases, the J end lost 2 bases, and 6 bases lay between the germline ends.

The chain uses TRBV30 and TRBJ2-5, with TRBD1 as a possible D gene (5 bases). Between the trimmed V and J ends, which lost 0 bases and 4 bases, there was a span of 6 bases. CDR1 is GTSNPN, CDR2 SVGIG, per germline (reference sequence). This CDR3 comprises 12 residues. CDR3 region: CAWSVGAETQYF. The CDR3 nucleotides are TGTGCCTGGAGTGTAGGGGCAGAGACCCAGTACTTC.